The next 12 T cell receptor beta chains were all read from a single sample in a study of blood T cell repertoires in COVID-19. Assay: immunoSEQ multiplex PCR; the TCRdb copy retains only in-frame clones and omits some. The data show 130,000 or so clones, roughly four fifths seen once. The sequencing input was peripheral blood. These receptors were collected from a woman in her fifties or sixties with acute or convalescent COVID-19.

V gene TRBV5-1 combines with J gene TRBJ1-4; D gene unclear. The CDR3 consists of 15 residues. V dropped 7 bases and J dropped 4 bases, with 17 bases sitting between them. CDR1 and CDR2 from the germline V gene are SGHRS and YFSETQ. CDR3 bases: TGCGCCAGCTGCATGCTAAGTAATAGTAATGAAAAACTGTTTTTT. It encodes CASCMLSNSNEKLFF.

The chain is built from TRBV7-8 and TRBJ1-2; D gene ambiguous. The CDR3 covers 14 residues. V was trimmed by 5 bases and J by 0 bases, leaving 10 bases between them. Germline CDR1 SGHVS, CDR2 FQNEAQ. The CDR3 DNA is TGTGCCAGCAGCAACCGGGATCCTAACTATGGCTACACCTTC. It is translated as CASSNRDPNYGYTF. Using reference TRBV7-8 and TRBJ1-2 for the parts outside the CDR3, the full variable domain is GAGVSQSPRYKVAKRGQDVALRCDPISGHVSLFWYQQALGQGPEFLTYFQNEAQLDKSGLPSDRFFAERPEGSVSTLKIQRTQQEDSAVYLCASSNRDPNYGYTFGSGTRLTVV.

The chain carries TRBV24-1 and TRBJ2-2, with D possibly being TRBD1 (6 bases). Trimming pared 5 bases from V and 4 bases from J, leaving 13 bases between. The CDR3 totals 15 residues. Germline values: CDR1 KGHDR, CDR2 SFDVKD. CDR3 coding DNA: TGTGCCACCAGTGGCAGGGGCGCGGGCACCGGGGAGCTGTTTTTT. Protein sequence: CATSGRGAGTGELFF.

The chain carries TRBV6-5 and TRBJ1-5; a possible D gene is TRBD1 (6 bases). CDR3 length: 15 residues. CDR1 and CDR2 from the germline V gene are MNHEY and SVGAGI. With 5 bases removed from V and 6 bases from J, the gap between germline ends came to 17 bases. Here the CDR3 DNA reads TGTGCCAGCAGTACATGGGGGGGCGGAAGTCAGCCCCAGCATTTT. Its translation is CASSTWGGGSQPQHF.

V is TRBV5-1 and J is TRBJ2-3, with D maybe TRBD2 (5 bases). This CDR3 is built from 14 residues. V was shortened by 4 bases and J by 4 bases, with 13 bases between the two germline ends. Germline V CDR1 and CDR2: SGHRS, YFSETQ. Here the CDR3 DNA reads TGCGCCAGCAGCGACCCGGATAGCGCAGATACGCAGTATTTT. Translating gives CASSDPDSADTQYF. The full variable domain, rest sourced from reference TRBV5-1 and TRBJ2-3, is KAGVTQTPRYLIKTRGQQVTLSCSPISGHRSVSWYQQTPGQGLQFLFEYFSETQRNKGNFPGRFSGRQFSNSRSEMNVSTLELGDSALYLCASSDPDSADTQYFGPGTRLTVL.

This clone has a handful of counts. CDR3 DNA sequence: TGTGCCAGCAAGCAGGGAAAGACTGAAGCTTTCTTT. Protein product: CASKQGKTEAFF. The chain combines TRBV2 with TRBJ1-1, with D maybe TRBD1 (5 bases). This CDR3 is built from 12 residues. Looked up from germline, CDR1 is SNHLY and CDR2 is FYNNEI. The ends were cut back, 7 bases at V and 5 bases at J, with 11 bases in the middle.

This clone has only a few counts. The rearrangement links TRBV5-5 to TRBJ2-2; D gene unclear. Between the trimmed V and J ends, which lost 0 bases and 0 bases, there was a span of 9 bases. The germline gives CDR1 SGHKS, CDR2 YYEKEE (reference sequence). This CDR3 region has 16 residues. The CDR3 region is CASSLDVAANTGELFF. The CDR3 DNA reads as TGTGCCAGCAGCTTGGACGTAGCAGCGAACACCGGGGAGCTGTTTTTT.

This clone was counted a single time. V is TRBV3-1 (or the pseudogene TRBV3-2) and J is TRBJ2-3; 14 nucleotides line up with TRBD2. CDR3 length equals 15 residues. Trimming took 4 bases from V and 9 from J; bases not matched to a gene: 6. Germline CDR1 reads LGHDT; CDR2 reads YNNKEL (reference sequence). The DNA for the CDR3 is TGTGCCAGCAGCCCCCGGACTAGCGGGGGGTTCACGCAGTATTTT. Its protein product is CASSPRTSGGFTQYF.

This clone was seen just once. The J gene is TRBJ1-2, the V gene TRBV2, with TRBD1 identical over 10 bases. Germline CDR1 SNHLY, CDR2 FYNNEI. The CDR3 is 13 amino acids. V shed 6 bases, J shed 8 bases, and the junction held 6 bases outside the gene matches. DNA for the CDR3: TGTGCCAGCAGCGTAGGACAGGGGGAAGGCTACACCTTC. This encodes CASSVGQGEGYTF.

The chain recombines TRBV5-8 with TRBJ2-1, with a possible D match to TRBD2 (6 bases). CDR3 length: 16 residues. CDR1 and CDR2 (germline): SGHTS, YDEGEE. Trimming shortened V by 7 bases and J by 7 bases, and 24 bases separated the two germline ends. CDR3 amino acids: CASANPFSGGGNEQFF. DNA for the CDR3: TGTGCCAGCGCCAACCCCTTTAGCGGCGGAGGGAATGAGCAGTTCTTC.

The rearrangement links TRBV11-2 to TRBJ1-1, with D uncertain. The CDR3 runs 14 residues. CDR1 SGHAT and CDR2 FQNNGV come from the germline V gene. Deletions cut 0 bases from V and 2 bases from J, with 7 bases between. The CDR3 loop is CASSLEQVNTEAFF. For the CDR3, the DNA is TGTGCCAGCAGCTTAGAGCAGGTAAACACTGAAGCTTTCTTT.

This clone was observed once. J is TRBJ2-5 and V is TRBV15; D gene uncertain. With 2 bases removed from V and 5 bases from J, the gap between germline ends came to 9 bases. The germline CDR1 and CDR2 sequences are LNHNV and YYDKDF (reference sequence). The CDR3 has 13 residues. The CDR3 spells CATSRTPEETQYF. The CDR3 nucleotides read TGTGCCACCAGCAGAACCCCCGAGGAGACCCAGTACTTC. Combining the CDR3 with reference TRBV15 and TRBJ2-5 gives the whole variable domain DAMVIQNPRYQVTQFGKPVTLSCSQTLNHNVMYWYQQKSSQAPKLLFHYYDKDFNNEADTPDNFQSRRPNTSFCFLDIRSPGLGDTAMYLCATSRTPEETQYFGPGTRLLVL.